This TCR beta chain comes out of a study of cytomegalovirus exposure and HLA in healthy donors. Clones were sequenced by immunoSEQ multiplex PCR, and TCRdb holds only the in-frame ones, with some missing. The sample shows about 130,000 clones, about 88% of them seen only once. General observations from the study: Cytomegalovirus association was listed for under 200 TCR beta chains. Some public TCRs appeared in many individuals, while most sequences were rare.

Germline CDR1 MDHEN, CDR2 SYDVKM. This CDR3 is built from 15 residues. The V and J ends lost 7 bases and 4 bases, in that order; junction bases with no gene match: 10. A remark on this clone: As yet, its antigen is unknown.

The source material was PBMCs. The receptor was isolated from a woman aged 18-29 years in good health and CMV-seropositive. V gene TRBV28 combines with J gene TRBJ2-7, with 10 positions matching TRBD1. For the CDR3, the DNA is TGTGCCAGCACCCTGACAGGGGGCATATGGTACGAGCAGTACTTC. Protein: CASTLTGGIWYEQYF.